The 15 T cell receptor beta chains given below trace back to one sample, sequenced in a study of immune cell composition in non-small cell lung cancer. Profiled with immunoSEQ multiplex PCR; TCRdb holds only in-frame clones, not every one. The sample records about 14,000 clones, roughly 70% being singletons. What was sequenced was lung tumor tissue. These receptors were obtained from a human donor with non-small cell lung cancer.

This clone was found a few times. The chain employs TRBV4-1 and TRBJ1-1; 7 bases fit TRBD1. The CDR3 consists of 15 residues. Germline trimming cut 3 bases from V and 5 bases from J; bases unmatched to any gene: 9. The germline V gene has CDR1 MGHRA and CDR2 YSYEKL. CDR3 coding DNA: TGCGCCAGCAGCCAGACATTGACAGGGCTAACTGAAGCTTTCTTT. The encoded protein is CASSQTLTGLTEAFF.

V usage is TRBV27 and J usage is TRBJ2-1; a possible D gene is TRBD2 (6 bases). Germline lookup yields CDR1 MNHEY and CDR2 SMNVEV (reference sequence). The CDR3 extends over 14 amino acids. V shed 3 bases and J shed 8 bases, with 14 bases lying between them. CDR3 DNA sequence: TGTGCCAGCAGTTTCTCGGTGGGAGGCTATGAGCAGTTCTTC. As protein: CASSFSVGGYEQFF.

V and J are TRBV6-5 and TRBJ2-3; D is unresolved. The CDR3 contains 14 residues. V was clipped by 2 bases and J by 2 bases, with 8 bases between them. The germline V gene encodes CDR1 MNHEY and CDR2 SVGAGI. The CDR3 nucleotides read TGTGCCAGCAGTTACCTGGGCAACACAGATACGCAGTATTTT. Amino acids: CASSYLGNTDTQYF.

The CDR3 region is CASSKEDSFHNEQFF. The CDR3 region has the DNA TGTGCCAGCAGCAAAGAAGATAGCTTCCACAATGAGCAGTTCTTC. The V gene is TRBV21-1, the J gene TRBJ2-1; whether TRBD2, the table's D call, matches the DNA was not checked. TRBV21-1 is an annotated pseudogene. The CDR3 sequence is 15 residues long.

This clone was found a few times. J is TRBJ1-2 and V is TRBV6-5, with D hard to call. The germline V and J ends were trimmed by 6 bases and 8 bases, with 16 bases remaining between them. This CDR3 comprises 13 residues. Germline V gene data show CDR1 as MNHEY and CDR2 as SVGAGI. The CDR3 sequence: CASSRRWRAGYTF. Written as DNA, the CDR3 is TGTGCCAGCAGCCGACGATGGAGGGCAGGCTACACCTTC.

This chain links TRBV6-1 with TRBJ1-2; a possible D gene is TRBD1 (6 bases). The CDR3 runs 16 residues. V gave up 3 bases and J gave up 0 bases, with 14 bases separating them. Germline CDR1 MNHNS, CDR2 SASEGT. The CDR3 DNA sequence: TGTGCCAGCAGTGAGAGGGGGGACTACCCTAACTATGGCTACACCTTC. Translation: CASSERGDYPNYGYTF.

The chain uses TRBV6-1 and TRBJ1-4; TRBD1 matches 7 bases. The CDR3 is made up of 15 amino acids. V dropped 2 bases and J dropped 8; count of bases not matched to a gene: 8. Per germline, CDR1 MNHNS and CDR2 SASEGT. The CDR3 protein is CASSEMTGRREKLFF. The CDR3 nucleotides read TGTGCCAGCAGTGAAATGACAGGGAGGCGAGAAAAACTGTTTTTT.

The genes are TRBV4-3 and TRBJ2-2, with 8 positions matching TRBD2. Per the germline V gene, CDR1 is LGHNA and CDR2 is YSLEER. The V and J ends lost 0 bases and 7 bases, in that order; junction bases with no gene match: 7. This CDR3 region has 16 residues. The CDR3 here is CASSQDTGGAGGELFF. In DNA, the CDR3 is TGCGCCAGCAGCCAAGATACGGGGGGGGCTGGCGGGGAGCTGTTTTTT.

Here the CDR3 DNA reads TGCGCCAGCAGCCGAGGGGGGGTCCGGGAAGATACGCAGTATTTT. Translating gives CASSRGGVREDTQYF. The V gene is TRBV4-3, the J gene TRBJ2-3; a weak D match, TRBD2 (7 bases). Trimming stripped 4 bases from V and 5 bases from J, with 16 bases between. Germline V lookup: CDR1 LGHNA, CDR2 YSLEER. This CDR3 spans 15 amino acids.

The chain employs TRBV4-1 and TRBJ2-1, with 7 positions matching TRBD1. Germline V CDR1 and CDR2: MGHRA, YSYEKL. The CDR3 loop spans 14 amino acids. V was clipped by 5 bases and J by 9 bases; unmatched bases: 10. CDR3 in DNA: TGCGCCAGCAGCACAGGGGTCCCTAGGGGTGAGCAGTTCTTC. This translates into CASSTGVPRGEQFF.

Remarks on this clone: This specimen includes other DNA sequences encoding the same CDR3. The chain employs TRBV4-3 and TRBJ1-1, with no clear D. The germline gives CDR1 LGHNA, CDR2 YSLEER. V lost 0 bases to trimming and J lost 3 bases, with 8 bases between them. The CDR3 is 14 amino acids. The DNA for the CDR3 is TGCGCCAGCAGCCAAGAGACCGGGGACACTGAAGCTTTCTTT. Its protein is CASSQETGDTEAFF.

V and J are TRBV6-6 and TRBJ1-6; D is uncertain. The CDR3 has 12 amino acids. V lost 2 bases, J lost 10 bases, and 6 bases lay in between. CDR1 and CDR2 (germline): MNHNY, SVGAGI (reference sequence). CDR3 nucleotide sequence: TGTGCCAGCAGTTACCGGGAATCACCCCTCCACTTT. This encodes CASSYRESPLHF.

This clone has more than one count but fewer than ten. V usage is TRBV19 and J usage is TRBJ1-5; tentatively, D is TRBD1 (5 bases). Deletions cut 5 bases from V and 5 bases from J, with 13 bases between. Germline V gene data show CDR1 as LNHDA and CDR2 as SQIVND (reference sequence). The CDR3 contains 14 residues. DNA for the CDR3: TGTGCCAGTAGTGTGTGGGGCAGAGATCAGCCCCAGCATTTT. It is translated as CASSVWGRDQPQHF.

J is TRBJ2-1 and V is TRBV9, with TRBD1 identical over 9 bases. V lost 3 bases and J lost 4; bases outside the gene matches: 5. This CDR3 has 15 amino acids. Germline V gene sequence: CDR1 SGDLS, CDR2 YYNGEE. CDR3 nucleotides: TGTGCCAGCAGCGCCACAGGGGGCGCTTACAATGAGCAGTTCTTC. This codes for CASSATGGAYNEQFF. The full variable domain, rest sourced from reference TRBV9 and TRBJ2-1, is DSGVTQTPKHLITATGQRVTLRCSPRSGDLSVYWYQQSLDQGLQFLIQYYNGEERAKGNILERFSAQQFPDLHSELNLSSLELGDSALYFCASSATGGAYNEQFFGPGTRLTVL.

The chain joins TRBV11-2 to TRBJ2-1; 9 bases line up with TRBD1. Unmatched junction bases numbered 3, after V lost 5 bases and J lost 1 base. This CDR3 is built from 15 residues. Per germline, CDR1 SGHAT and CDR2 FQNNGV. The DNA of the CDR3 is TGTGCCAGCAGCGACGGACAGGGGTCCTACAATGAGCAGTTCTTC. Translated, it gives CASSDGQGSYNEQFF. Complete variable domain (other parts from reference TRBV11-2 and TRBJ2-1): EAGVAQSPRYKIIEKRQSVAFWCNPISGHATLYWYQQILGQGPKLLIQFQNNGVVDDSQLPKDRFSAERLKGVDSTLKIQPAKLEDSAVYLCASSDGQGSYNEQFFGPGTRLTVL.